These 14 T cell receptor beta chains were all obtained from the same sample, sequenced in a study of control samples from healthy donors and cancer patients (dated by TCRdb to the early 2020s). The library was obtained by the immunoSEQ multiplex PCR assay. TCRdb took this table from immuneACCESS and kept in-frame rearrangements with V and J called. Such tables lack part of the clones; where checked against another copy, unresolved V genes explain under half of the gap, and the rest is unexplained. For this sample the table gives fewer than 100,000 clones, of which approximately 90% were detected only once. The top ten clonotypes cover around 6% of the sample. The sample taken for sequencing was blood. The source of these receptors is a woman aged 45-65 years in good health.

This clone was seen only a few times. The V call is TRBV6-5, the J call TRBJ2-7; 9 bases agree with TRBD2. Germline V CDR1 and CDR2: MNHEY, SVGAGI. CDR3 length: 14 residues. The V and J ends lost 4 bases and 4 bases, in that order; junction bases with no gene match: 5. The CDR3 loop reads CASSLGLARYEQYF. CDR3 coding DNA: TGTGCCAGCAGTTTAGGACTAGCGAGGTACGAGCAGTACTTC.

The genes are TRBV6-5 and TRBJ1-2, with D uncertain. Germline V gives CDR1 MNHEY, CDR2 SVGAGI. V lost 5 bases, J lost 8 bases, and 18 bases lay in between. This CDR3 has 14 amino acids. In DNA, the CDR3 is TGTGCCAGCAGTCCTTCGGAGGGAACGGGCGGCTACACCTTC. This encodes CASSPSEGTGGYTF.

The count of this clone is one. The chain joins TRBV11-2 to TRBJ2-7, with TRBD2 identical over 11 bases. CDR3 length: 14 amino acids. Germline trimming cut 2 bases from V and 4 bases from J; bases unmatched to any gene: 1. Germline V lookup: CDR1 SGHAT, CDR2 FQNNGV. The CDR3 loop is CASSLLAGGYEQYF. DNA of the CDR3: TGTGCCAGCAGCTTACTAGCGGGGGGTTACGAGCAGTACTTC.

This clone was observed a few times. The CDR3 DNA is TGTGCCAGCAGTGTGGGAGGGGGAGCCTACGAGCAGTACTTC. It translates to CASSVGGGAYEQYF. The chain recombines TRBV2 with TRBJ2-7, with a weak D call TRBD2 (7 bases). Trimming took off 4 bases at V and 2 bases at J, with 12 bases between the two ends. Germline V gene lookup returns CDR1 SNHLY and CDR2 FYNNEI. CDR3 size: 14 residues. Filled out from reference TRBV2 and TRBJ2-7, the complete variable domain reads EPEVTQTPSHQVTQMGQEVILRCVPISNHLYFYWYRQILGQKVEFLVSFYNNEISEKSEIFDDQFSVERPDGSNFTLKIRSTKLEDSAMYFCASSVGGGAYEQYFGPGTRLTVT.

The CDR3: CASSQDNRVSSGNTIYF. CDR3 DNA sequence: TGCGCCAGCAGCCAAGATAATCGCGTCAGCTCTGGAAACACCATATATTTT. The chain employs TRBV4-1 and TRBJ1-3, with D hard to call. The CDR3 length is 17 residues. CDR1 is MGHRA and CDR2 is YSYEKL in the germline V gene. V lost 0 bases and J lost 0, with 12 bases in between.

The V call is TRBV19, the J call TRBJ2-7, with 10 bases lining up with TRBD2. With V trimmed by 3 bases and J by 4 bases, 6 bases remained unmatched. Germline CDR1 is LNHDA and CDR2 is SQIVND (reference sequence). There are 15 residues in the CDR3. The CDR3 loop is CASSMRETSGYEQYF. The CDR3 coding sequence is TGTGCCAGTAGTATGAGGGAGACTAGCGGGTACGAGCAGTACTTC. The variable domain in full, completed from reference TRBV19 and TRBJ2-7, reads DGGITQSPKYLFRKEGQNVTLSCEQNLNHDAMYWYRQDPGQGLRLIYYSQIVNDFQKGDIAEGYSVSREKKESFPLTVTSAQKNPTAFYLCASSMRETSGYEQYFGPGTRLTVT.

The chain couples TRBV12-3 or TRBV12-4 to TRBJ1-5; D is ambiguous. The ends were cut back, 3 bases at V and 5 bases at J, with 5 bases in the middle. CDR3 size: 12 residues. The CDR3 loop is CASSFGDQPQHF. The CDR3 region has the DNA TGTGCCAGCAGTTTTGGCGATCAGCCCCAGCATTTT.

The chain joins TRBV6-2 or TRBV6-3 to TRBJ2-3, with D perhaps TRBD2 (7 bases). The ends were cut back, 2 bases at V and 2 bases at J, with 11 bases in the middle. Per germline, CDR1 MNHEY and CDR2 SVGEGT. The CDR3 is made up of 15 amino acids. In DNA, the CDR3 is TGTGCCAGCAGTTACATGGCGGGGGCCACAGATACGCAGTATTTT. The encoded protein is CASSYMAGATDTQYF.

V usage is TRBV5-1 and J usage is TRBJ2-7, with TRBD1 as a possible D gene (6 bases). Trimming removed 4 bases at V and 3 bases at J, with 11 bases between. Germline loops: CDR1 SGHRS, CDR2 YFSETQ. CDR3 length equals 13 residues. In nucleotides, the CDR3 is TGCGCCAGCAGCATCGGACAGCGCTACGAGCAGTACTTC. It encodes CASSIGQRYEQYF.

The CDR3 nucleotides are TGTGCCAGCAGTTACTCGCGGGGTCGGGTTACGCAGTATTTT. This sequence encodes CASSYSRGRVTQYF. The rearrangement uses TRBV6-6 and TRBJ2-3, with D perhaps TRBD2 (6 bases). The length of the CDR3 is 14 residues. The ends were cut back, 0 bases at V and 8 bases at J, with 12 bases in the middle. Germline V gives CDR1 MNHNY, CDR2 SVGAGI (reference sequence).

The rearrangement links TRBV19 to TRBJ2-1; D ambiguous. The germline V gene has CDR1 LNHDA and CDR2 SQIVND (reference sequence). Trimming pared 6 bases from V and 0 bases from J, leaving 18 bases between. This CDR3 has 17 amino acids. The CDR3 bases are TGTGCCAGTAGAGACGTCCCGGGCCTAAGCTCCTACAATGAGCAGTTCTTC. Its protein is CASRDVPGLSSYNEQFF.

This clone has just a few counts. The V call is TRBV25-1, the J call TRBJ1-6; 7 nucleotides align to TRBD1. With V trimmed by 5 bases and J by 10 bases, 5 bases remained unmatched. The CDR3 runs 13 residues. From germline, CDR1 is MGHDK and CDR2 SYGVNS. CDR3 bases: TGTGCCAGCAGTATACAGGGGCAATCACCCCTCCACTTT. Residues: CASSIQGQSPLHF.

The count of this clone is one. The chain couples TRBV2 to TRBJ2-3; 10 bases map to TRBD2. Germline trimming cut 6 bases from V and 0 bases from J; bases unmatched to any gene: 3. Per the germline V gene, CDR1 is SNHLY and CDR2 is FYNNEI. The CDR3 is 15 amino acids. CDR3 DNA sequence: TGTGCCAGCAGGAAACTAGCGGGGAGCACAGATACGCAGTATTTT. Encoded protein: CASRKLAGSTDTQYF.

V is TRBV19 and J is TRBJ1-1; no firm D call. Trimming shortened V by 10 bases and J by 0 bases, and 6 bases separated the two germline ends. Germline CDR1 is LNHDA and CDR2 is SQIVND (reference sequence). CDR3 length: 11 amino acids. In DNA, the CDR3 is TGTGCCACCAGTTTGAACACTGAAGCTTTCTTT. Translating gives CATSLNTEAFF.